A single sample gave rise to the 24 T cell receptor beta chains below, sequenced in a study of T cells after yellow fever vaccination. In TCRdb, the 5' RACE reads were re-called with MiXCR into one record per CDR3 protein. This repertoire shows some 560,000 distinct CDR3 sequences, roughly a sixth found once; its top ten account for roughly 17%. The specimen was PBMCs, collected 5 to 6 days after the first yellow fever vaccination. The origin of the receptors is a young man who received the YFV17D yellow fever vaccine.

As for this clonotype: Since a much larger clone is just one base distant, this may be a read error. This chain connects TRBV12-3 or TRBV12-4 to TRBJ1-1, with D tentatively TRBD1 (6 bases). V lost 5 bases and J lost 1, with 11 bases in between. The CDR3 contains 14 residues. The CDR3 protein is CASSTGTPNTEAFF. The CDR3 DNA sequence: TGTGCCAGCAGTACCGGGACACCGAACACTGAAGCTTTCTTT.

This clonotype came up a few times. The chain employs TRBV7-2 and TRBJ1-1; D is ambiguous. Germline-derived CDR1 and CDR2 are SGHTA and FQGNSA. With 5 bases removed from V and 8 bases from J, the gap between germline ends came to 9 bases. The CDR3 totals 11 residues. The CDR3 loop is CASSGQKEAFF. CDR3 coding DNA: TGTGCCAGCAGCGGGCAGAAAGAAGCTTTCTTT.

This clonotype was recorded a few times. This sequence joins TRBV7-9 and TRBJ2-7, with TRBD2 identical over 8 bases. This CDR3 spans 12 amino acids. CDR1 and CDR2 from the germline V gene are SEHNR and FQNEAQ (reference sequence). Trimming cost V 8 bases and J 4 bases; bases outside gene matches: 4. CDR3 in DNA: TGTGCCAGCGGACGGGGGGGATACGAGCAGTACTTC. Protein product: CASGRGGYEQYF.

This clonotype has a handful of counts. The chain uses TRBV7-9 and TRBJ1-2; maybe TRBD1 (6 bases). Germline loops: CDR1 SEHNR, CDR2 FQNEAQ (reference sequence). Trimming took 5 bases from V and 4 from J, leaving 17 bases between them. This CDR3 has 15 amino acids. CDR3: CASSPTLTGAYGYTF. The CDR3 bases are TGTGCCAGCAGCCCCACTTTGACAGGCGCCTATGGCTACACCTTC.

This clonotype was recorded a few times. This chain connects TRBV6-2 or TRBV6-3 to TRBJ2-2, with D perhaps assigned TRBD1 or TRBD2 (5 bases each). V gave up 6 bases and J gave up 4 bases, with 15 bases separating them. Germline V gene sequence: CDR1 MNHEY, CDR2 SVGEGT. CDR3 length: 15 residues. CDR3 coding DNA: TGTGCCAGCAGCTCCTGGGACGGACTCACCGGGGAGCTGTTTTTT. This sequence encodes CASSSWDGLTGELFF.

Ten or more counts support this clonotype. The chain is built from TRBV4-1 and TRBJ1-2; D is perhaps TRBD1 (6 bases). Trimming cost V 0 bases and J 4 bases, with 21 bases left between them. Germline assignment: CDR1 MGHRA and CDR2 YSYEKL. The CDR3 has 18 amino acids. The CDR3 here is CASSQEVRGRRSGYGYTF. DNA of the CDR3: TGCGCCAGCAGCCAAGAGGTCCGGGGGCGAAGGTCAGGCTATGGCTACACCTTC.

This clonotype was found many times. The rearrangement links TRBV12-3 or TRBV12-4 to TRBJ1-2; D not certain. The length of the CDR3 is 13 residues. V shed 7 bases and J shed 8 bases, with 17 bases lying between them. The CDR3 region is CASTYLGTGGYTF. In DNA, the CDR3 is TGTGCCAGCACCTACTTGGGAACTGGGGGCTACACCTTC.

The V gene is TRBV4-1, the J gene TRBJ2-5; possible D gene TRBD1, 6 bases. CDR1 is MGHRA, CDR2 YSYEKL, per germline. V was pared by 6 bases and J by 0 bases, with 14 bases between. This CDR3 is built from 15 residues. CDR3 loop: CASSSRQAHQETQYF. In DNA form, the CDR3 reads TGCGCCAGCAGTTCCAGACAGGCCCACCAAGAGACCCAGTACTTC.

This clonotype was detected a few times. The chain is built from TRBV6-1 and TRBJ2-1; D might be TRBD2 (6 bases). The V and J ends lost 7 bases and 2 bases respectively, with 21 bases between them. This CDR3 has 17 amino acids. The germline CDR1 and CDR2 sequences are MNHNS and SASEGT. CDR3 region: CASTTRGVGGTYNEQFF. CDR3 nucleotides: TGTGCCAGCACCACAAGAGGCGTGGGGGGTACCTACAATGAGCAGTTCTTC.

This clonotype turned up a few times. This rearrangement joins TRBV7-6 to TRBJ2-2, with D perhaps being TRBD1 or TRBD2 (5 bases each). Per germline, CDR1 SGHVS and CDR2 FNYEAQ. V was pared by 5 bases and J by 5 bases, with 12 bases between. The CDR3 sequence is 14 residues long. This CDR3 is CASSPEWGTGELFF. CDR3 sequence (DNA): TGTGCCAGCAGCCCGGAGTGGGGGACCGGGGAGCTGTTTTTT.

This clonotype was seen more than once but under ten times. This rearrangement joins TRBV29-1 to TRBJ2-7; no clear D gene. Germline loops: CDR1 SQVTM, CDR2 ANQGSEA. V was trimmed by 4 bases and J by 4 bases, leaving 17 bases between them. There are 14 residues in the CDR3. The CDR3 region has the DNA TGCAGCGTTGCAGCTGCTCAGGACGGATACGAGCAGTACGTC. As protein: CSVAAAQDGYEQYV.

The J gene is TRBJ2-3, the V gene TRBV12-3 or TRBV12-4; TRBD2 aligns across 14 bases. The CDR3 is made up of 16 amino acids. Trimming removed 6 bases from V and 3 bases from J; junction bases left unmatched: 5. CDR3: CASRPRLAGGTDTQYF. CDR3 nucleotides: TGTGCCAGCAGGCCCAGACTAGCGGGGGGGACAGATACGCAGTATTTT.

The CDR3 DNA is TGCGCCAGCAGCCAAGATCGGGGATTCGAAGCTTTCTTT. It codes for CASSQDRGFEAFF. This chain links TRBV4-1 with TRBJ1-1; D not certain. Germline assignment: CDR1 MGHRA and CDR2 YSYEKL. The V and J ends lost 0 bases and 8 bases respectively, with 10 bases between them. This CDR3 comprises 13 residues.

The chain links TRBV4-1 to TRBJ2-7, with TRBD1 as a possible D gene (6 bases). Trimming cost V 1 base and J 6 bases, with 13 bases left between them. The CDR3 is 14 residues long. The V gene's germline CDR1 is MGHRA and CDR2 YSYEKL. CDR3 nucleotides: TGCGCCAGCAGCCAAGCCTGGGGGCCCCTCGAGCAGTACTTC. The encoded protein is CASSQAWGPLEQYF.

This clonotype was counted a few times. The J gene is TRBJ2-1, the V gene TRBV28, with 10 bases aligning to TRBD2. There are 15 residues in the CDR3. The germline CDR1 and CDR2 sequences are MDHEN and SYDVKM. V was clipped by 4 bases and J by 6 bases; unmatched bases: 6. CDR3 region: CASSYSSGGLNEQFF. CDR3 coding DNA: TGTGCCAGCAGTTACTCTAGCGGGGGCCTCAATGAGCAGTTCTTC.

This clonotype showed up just a few times. The chain uses TRBV12-3 or TRBV12-4 and TRBJ2-3; D is unclear. V was clipped by 1 base and J by 2 bases, with 10 bases between them. This CDR3 is 15 amino acids long. This CDR3 reads CASSLVQLLTDTQYF. The CDR3 bases are TGTGCCAGCAGTTTAGTGCAGCTACTCACAGATACGCAGTATTTT.

This clonotype was observed a handful of times. This chain joins TRBV7-2 and TRBJ1-1, with D possibly matching TRBD1 (6 bases). CDR1 SGHTA and CDR2 FQGNSA come from the germline V gene. CDR3 length: 16 amino acids. Trimming removed 3 bases from V and 5 bases from J, with 19 bases in between. DNA of the CDR3: TGTGCCAGCAGCTTCGCGCAAGGGAGGGGGGCGACTGAAGCTTTCTTT. It translates to CASSFAQGRGATEAFF.

This clonotype was seen a few times. This chain links TRBV28 with TRBJ2-1; weak D call: TRBD1 (7 bases). V lost 2 bases, J lost 15 bases, and 20 bases lay in between. Germline CDR1 MDHEN, CDR2 SYDVKM. The CDR3 consists of 14 residues. In DNA form, the CDR3 reads TGTGCCAGCAGTTTAATGGCGGCAGGGGGGCGTCTGTTCTTC. Its translation is CASSLMAAGGRLFF. Full variable domain (outside the CDR3, taken from reference TRBV28 and TRBJ2-1): DVKVTQSSRYLVKRTGEKVFLECVQDMDHENMFWYRQDPGLGLRLIYFSYDVKMKEKGDIPEGYSVSREKKERFSLILESASTNQTSMYLCASSLMAAGGRLFFGPGTRLTVL.

The genes are TRBV4-1 and TRBJ2-1, with 7 bases that match TRBD1. CDR1 is MGHRA and CDR2 is YSYEKL in the germline V gene. Losses at the gene ends were 2 bases for V and 10 bases for J; bases not matched to a gene: 5. The CDR3 spans 13 residues. CDR3 sequence: CASSQQQGREQFF. CDR3 in DNA: TGCGCCAGCAGCCAACAACAGGGGCGGGAGCAGTTCTTC.

The rearrangement uses TRBV5-1 and TRBJ2-7; tentative D call: TRBD1 (5 bases). Germline loops: CDR1 SGHRS, CDR2 YFSETQ. There are 14 residues in the CDR3. V dropped 4 bases and J dropped 0 bases, with 11 bases sitting between them. The CDR3 coding sequence is TGCGCCAGCAGCCTGGTCAGGGCCTCCTACGAGCAGTACTTC. Amino acid sequence: CASSLVRASYEQYF.

The chain combines TRBV6-2 or TRBV6-3 with TRBJ1-2; D is uncertain. Trimming removed 6 bases from V and 2 bases from J, with 16 bases in between. The CDR3 has 15 residues. Germline CDR1 is MNHEY and CDR2 is SVGEGT. CDR3: CASSRRQSRNYGYTF. The CDR3 coding sequence is TGTGCCAGCAGCAGACGACAATCCCGAAACTATGGCTACACCTTC.

This clonotype was detected a few times. This chain's CDR3 is CASSRSPGYTGELFF. DNA of the CDR3: TGCGCCAGCAGCCGATCACCCGGATACACCGGGGAGCTGTTTTTT. The genes are TRBV4-3 and TRBJ2-2; no clear D gene. The CDR3 is 15 amino acids. V dropped 4 bases and J dropped 3 bases, with 12 bases sitting between them. CDR1 LGHNA and CDR2 YSLEER come from the germline V gene.

This clonotype was recorded many times. This chain uses TRBV6-2 or TRBV6-3 with TRBJ2-3; D is undetermined. The germline V gene has CDR1 MNHEY and CDR2 SVGEGT. The CDR3 extends over 11 amino acids. The V and J ends lost 5 bases and 4 bases respectively, with 4 bases between them. CDR3 sequence (DNA): TGTGCCAGCAGTCGGCCAGATACGCAGTATTTT. It yields the protein CASSRPDTQYF.

The gene calls are TRBV5-1 and TRBJ1-6; no reliable D call. CDR1 and CDR2 from the germline V gene are SGHRS and YFSETQ. The germline V and J ends were trimmed by 0 bases and 8 bases, with 18 bases remaining between them. This CDR3 comprises 17 residues. CDR3 nucleotide sequence: TGCGCCAGCAGCTTGGTCTCACAAGCCCTTTTGGATTCACCCCTCCACTTT. The encoded protein is CASSLVSQALLDSPLHF. The entire variable domain, with the rest obtained from reference TRBV5-1 and TRBJ1-6, is as follows: KAGVTQTPRYLIKTRGQQVTLSCSPISGHRSVSWYQQTPGQGLQFLFEYFSETQRNKGNFPGRFSGRQFSNSRSEMNVSTLELGDSALYLCASSLVSQALLDSPLHFGNGTRLTVT.